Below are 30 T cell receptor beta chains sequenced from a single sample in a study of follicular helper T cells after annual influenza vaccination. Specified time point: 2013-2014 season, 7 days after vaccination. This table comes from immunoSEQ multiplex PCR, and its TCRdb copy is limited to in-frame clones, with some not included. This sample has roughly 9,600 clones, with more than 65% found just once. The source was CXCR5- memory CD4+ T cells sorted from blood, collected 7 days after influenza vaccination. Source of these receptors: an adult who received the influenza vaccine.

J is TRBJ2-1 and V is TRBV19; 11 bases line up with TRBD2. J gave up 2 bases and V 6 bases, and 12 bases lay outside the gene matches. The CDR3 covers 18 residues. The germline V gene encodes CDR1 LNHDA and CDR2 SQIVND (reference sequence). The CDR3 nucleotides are TGTGCCAGTAGATACACTAGCGGGGGCGTCGGAACCTACAATGAGCAGTTCTTC. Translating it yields CASRYTSGGVGTYNEQFF.

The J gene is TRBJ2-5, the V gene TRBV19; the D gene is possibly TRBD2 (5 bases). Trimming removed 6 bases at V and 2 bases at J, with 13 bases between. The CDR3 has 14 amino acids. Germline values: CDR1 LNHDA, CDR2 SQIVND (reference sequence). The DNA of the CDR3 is TGTGCCAGTAGCCGGAACGGGGATCAAGAGACCCAGTACTTC. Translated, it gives CASSRNGDQETQYF.

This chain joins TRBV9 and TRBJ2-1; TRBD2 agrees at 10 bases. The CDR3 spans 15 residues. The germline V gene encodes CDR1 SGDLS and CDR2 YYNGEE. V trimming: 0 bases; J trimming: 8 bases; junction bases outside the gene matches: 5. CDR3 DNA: TGTGCCAGCAGCGTAGCTAGCGGGAGCTTGTATGAGCAGTTCTTC. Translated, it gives CASSVASGSLYEQFF.

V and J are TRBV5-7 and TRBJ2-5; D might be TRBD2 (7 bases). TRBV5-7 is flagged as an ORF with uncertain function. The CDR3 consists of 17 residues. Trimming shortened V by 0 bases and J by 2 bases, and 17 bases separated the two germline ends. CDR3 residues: CASSLAKRGGIQETQYF. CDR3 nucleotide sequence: TGTGCCAGCAGCTTGGCCAAAAGGGGGGGGATACAAGAGACCCAGTACTTC.

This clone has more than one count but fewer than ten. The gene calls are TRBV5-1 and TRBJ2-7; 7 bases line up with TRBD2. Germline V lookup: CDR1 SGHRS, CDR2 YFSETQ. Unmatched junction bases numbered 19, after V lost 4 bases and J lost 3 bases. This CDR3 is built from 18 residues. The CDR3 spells CASSSGYLGRATNYEQYF. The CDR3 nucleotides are TGCGCCAGCAGCAGCGGCTATTTGGGGAGGGCTACAAACTACGAGCAGTACTTC.

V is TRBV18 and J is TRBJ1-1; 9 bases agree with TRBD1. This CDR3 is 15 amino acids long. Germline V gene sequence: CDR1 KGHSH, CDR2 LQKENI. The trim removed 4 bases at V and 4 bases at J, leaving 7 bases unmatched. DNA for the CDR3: TGTGCCAGCTCACTCCAGGGACAGGGTCCCACTGAAGCTTTCTTT. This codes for CASSLQGQGPTEAFF.

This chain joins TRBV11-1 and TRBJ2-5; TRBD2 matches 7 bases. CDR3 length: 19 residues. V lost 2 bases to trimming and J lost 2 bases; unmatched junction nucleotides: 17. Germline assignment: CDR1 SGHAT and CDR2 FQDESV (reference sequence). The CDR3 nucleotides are TGTGCCAGCAGCTTAAATCGTCGGCTCGCGGGGGAGAGGCAAGAGACCCAGTACTTC. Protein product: CASSLNRRLAGERQETQYF.

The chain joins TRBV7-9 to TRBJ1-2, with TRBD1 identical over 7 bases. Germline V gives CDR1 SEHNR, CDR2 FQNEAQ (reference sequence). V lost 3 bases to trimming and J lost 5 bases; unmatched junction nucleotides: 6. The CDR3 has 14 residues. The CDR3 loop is CASSFSTGRYGYTF. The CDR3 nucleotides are TGTGCCAGCAGCTTCTCGACAGGGCGGTATGGCTACACCTTC.

CDR3 DNA: TGCAGTGCTACTTACAATGAGCAGTTCTTC. It codes for CSATYNEQFF. This chain connects TRBV20-1 to TRBJ2-1; unclear D gene. The CDR3 totals 10 residues. Germline V gene lookup returns CDR1 DFQATT and CDR2 SNEGSKA (reference sequence). The ends were cut back, 4 bases at V and 4 bases at J, with 2 bases in the middle.

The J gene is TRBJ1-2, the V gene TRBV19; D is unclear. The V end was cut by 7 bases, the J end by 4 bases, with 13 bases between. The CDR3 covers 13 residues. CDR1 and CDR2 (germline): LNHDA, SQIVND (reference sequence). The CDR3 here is CASTSGRSYGYTF. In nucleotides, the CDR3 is TGTGCCAGTACCTCGGGCAGGAGCTATGGCTACACCTTC.

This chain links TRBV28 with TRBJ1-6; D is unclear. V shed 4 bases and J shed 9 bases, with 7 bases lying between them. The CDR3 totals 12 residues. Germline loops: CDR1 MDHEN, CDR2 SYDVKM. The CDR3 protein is CASSYVSSPLHF. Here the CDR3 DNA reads TGTGCCAGCAGTTACGTAAGTTCACCCCTCCACTTT.

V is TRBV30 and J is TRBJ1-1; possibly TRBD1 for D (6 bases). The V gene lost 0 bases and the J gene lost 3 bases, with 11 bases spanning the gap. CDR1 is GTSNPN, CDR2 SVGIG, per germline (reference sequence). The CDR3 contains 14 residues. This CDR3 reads CAWSVRDRHTEAFF. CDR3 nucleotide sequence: TGTGCCTGGAGTGTCCGCGACAGGCACACTGAAGCTTTCTTT.

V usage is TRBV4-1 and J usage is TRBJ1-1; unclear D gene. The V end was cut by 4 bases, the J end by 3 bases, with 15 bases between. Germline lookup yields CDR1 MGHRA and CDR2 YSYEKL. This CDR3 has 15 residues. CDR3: CASSRGPAGDTEAFF. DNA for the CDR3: TGCGCCAGCAGCCGCGGCCCGGCCGGCGACACTGAAGCTTTCTTT.

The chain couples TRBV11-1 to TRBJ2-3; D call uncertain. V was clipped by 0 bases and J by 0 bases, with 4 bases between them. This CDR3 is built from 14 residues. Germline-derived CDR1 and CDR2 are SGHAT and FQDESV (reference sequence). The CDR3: CASSLAASTDTQYF. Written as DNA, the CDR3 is TGTGCCAGCAGCTTAGCGGCTAGCACAGATACGCAGTATTTT.

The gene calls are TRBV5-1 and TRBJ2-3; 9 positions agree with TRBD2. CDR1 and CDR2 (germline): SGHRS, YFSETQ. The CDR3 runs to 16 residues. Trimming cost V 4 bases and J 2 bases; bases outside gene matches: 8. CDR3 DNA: TGCGCCAGCAGCACCGGGACTAGCCCGATCACAGATACGCAGTATTTT. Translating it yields CASSTGTSPITDTQYF.

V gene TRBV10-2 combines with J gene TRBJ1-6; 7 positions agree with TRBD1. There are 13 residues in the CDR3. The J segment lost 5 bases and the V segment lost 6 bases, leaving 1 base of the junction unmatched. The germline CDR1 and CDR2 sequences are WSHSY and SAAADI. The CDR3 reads CASSQGDNSPLHF. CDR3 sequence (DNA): TGCGCCAGCAGCCAGGGGGATAATTCACCCCTCCACTTT.

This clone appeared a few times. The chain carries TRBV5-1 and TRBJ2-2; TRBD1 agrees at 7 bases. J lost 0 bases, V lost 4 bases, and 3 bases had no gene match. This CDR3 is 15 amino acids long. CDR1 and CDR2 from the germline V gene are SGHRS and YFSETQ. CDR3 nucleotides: TGCGCCAGCAGCCTGCAGGGGGCGAACACCGGGGAGCTGTTTTTT. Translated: CASSLQGANTGELFF. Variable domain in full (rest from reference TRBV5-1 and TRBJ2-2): KAGVTQTPRYLIKTRGQQVTLSCSPISGHRSVSWYQQTPGQGLQFLFEYFSETQRNKGNFPGRFSGRQFSNSRSEMNVSTLELGDSALYLCASSLQGANTGELFFGEGSRLTVL.

The CDR3 loop reads CAWRKTGTNEKLFF. In DNA, the CDR3 is TGTGCCTGGAGGAAGACAGGAACTAATGAAAAACTGTTTTTT. The J gene is TRBJ1-4, the V gene TRBV30; a possible D gene is TRBD1 (6 bases). The CDR3 totals 14 residues. The germline V gene has CDR1 GTSNPN and CDR2 SVGIG (reference sequence). V dropped 3 bases and J dropped 1 base, with 9 bases sitting between them.

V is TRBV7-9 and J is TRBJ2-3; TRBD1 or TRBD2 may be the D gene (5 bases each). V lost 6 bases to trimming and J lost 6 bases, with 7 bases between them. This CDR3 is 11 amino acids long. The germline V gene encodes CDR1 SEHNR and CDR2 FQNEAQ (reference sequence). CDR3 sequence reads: CASSWGDTQYF. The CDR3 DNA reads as TGTGCCAGCAGTTGGGGGGATACGCAGTATTTT.

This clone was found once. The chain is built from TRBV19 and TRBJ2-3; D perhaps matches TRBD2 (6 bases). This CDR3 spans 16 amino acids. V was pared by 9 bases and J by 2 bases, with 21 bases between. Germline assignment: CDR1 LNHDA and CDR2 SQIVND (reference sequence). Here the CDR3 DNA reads TGTGCCAGCAGCTTAGGACGGACTACTACCACAGATACGCAGTATTTT. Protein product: CASSLGRTTTTDTQYF.

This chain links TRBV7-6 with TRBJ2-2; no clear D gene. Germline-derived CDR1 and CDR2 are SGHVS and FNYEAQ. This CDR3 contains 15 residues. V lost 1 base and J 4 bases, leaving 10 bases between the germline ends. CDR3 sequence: CASSLEGRATGELFF. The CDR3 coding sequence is TGTGCCAGCAGCTTAGAGGGTAGGGCCACCGGGGAGCTGTTTTTT. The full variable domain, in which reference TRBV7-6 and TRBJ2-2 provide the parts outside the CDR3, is GAGVSQSPRYKVTKRGQDVALRCDPISGHVSLYWYRQALGQGPEFLTYFNYEAQQDKSGLPNDRFSAERPEGSISTLTIQRTEQRDSAMYRCASSLEGRATGELFFGEGSRLTVL.

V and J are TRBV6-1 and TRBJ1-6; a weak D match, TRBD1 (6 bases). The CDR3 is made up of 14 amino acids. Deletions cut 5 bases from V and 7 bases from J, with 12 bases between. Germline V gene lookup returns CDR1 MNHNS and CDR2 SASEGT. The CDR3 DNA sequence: TGTGCCAGCAGTACAGTCGGGGGCAATTCACCCCTCCACTTT. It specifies CASSTVGGNSPLHF.

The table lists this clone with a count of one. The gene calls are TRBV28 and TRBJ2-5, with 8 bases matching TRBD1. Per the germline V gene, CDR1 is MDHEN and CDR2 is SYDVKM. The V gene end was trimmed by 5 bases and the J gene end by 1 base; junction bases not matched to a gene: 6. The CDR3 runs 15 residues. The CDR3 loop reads CASSRTGLGQETQYF. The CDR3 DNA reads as TGTGCCAGCAGTAGGACAGGGTTGGGCCAAGAGACCCAGTACTTC.

The CDR3 DNA reads TGTGCCTGGAGTAGGGGAGGCGGTGAAAAACTGTTTTTT. Translating gives CAWSRGGGEKLFF. The chain couples TRBV30 to TRBJ1-4; D might be TRBD1 (5 bases). This CDR3 is built from 13 residues. V was shortened by 2 bases and J by 7 bases, with 11 bases between the two germline ends. Per the germline V gene, CDR1 is GTSNPN and CDR2 is SVGIG (reference sequence). The whole variable domain, remainder taken from reference TRBV30 and TRBJ1-4, is SQTIHQWPATLVQPVGSPLSLECTVEGTSNPNLYWYRQAAGRGLQLLFYSVGIGQISSEVPQNLSASRPQDRQFILSSKKLLLSDSGFYLCAWSRGGGEKLFFGSGTQLSVL.

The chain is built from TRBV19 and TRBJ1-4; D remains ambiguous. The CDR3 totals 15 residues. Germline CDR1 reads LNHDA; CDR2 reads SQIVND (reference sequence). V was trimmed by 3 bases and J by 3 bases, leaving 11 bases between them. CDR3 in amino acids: CASSIRLGPNEKLFF. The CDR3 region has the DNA TGTGCCAGTAGTATCCGGTTGGGCCCTAATGAAAAACTGTTTTTT.

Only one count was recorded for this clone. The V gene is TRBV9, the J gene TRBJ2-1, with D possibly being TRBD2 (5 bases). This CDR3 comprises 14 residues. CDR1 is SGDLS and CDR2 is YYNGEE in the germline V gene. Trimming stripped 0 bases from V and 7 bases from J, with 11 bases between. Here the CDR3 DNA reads TGTGCCAGCAGCGTAGAGGTGGGGAGAAATGAGCAGTTCTTC. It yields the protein CASSVEVGRNEQFF.

CDR3 nucleotides: TGTGCCACCAGCAGAGTGGCTGGGACAGCTAACCGTTTACTCTCCTACGAGCAGTACTTC. Encoded protein: CATSRVAGTANRLLSYEQYF. V gene TRBV15 combines with J gene TRBJ2-7, with 7 bases aligning to TRBD1. The CDR3 has 20 residues. Germline V lookup: CDR1 LNHNV, CDR2 YYDKDF (reference sequence). Trimming removed 1 base from V and 0 bases from J; junction bases left unmatched: 18.

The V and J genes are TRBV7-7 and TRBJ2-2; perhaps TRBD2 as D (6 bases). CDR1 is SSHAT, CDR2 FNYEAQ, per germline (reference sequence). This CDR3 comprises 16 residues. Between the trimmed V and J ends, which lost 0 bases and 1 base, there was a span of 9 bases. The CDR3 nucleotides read TGTGCCAGCAGCTTAGCGGGAGGCCAGAACACCGGGGAGCTGTTTTTT. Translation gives CASSLAGGQNTGELFF.

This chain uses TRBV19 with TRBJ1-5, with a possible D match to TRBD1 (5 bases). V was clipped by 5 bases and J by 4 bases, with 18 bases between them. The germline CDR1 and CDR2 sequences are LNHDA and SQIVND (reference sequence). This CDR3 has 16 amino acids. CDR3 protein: CASSVGRSRGNQPQHF. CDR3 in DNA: TGTGCCAGTAGTGTCGGACGGTCAAGGGGTAATCAGCCCCAGCATTTT.

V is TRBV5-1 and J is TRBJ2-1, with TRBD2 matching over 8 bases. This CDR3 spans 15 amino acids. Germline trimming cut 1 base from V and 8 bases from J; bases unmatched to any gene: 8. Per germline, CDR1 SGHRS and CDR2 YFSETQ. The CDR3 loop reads CASSLRIREGDEQFF. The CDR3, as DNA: TGCGCCAGCAGCTTGAGAATCCGGGAGGGTGATGAGCAGTTCTTC. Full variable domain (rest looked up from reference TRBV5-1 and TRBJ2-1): KAGVTQTPRYLIKTRGQQVTLSCSPISGHRSVSWYQQTPGQGLQFLFEYFSETQRNKGNFPGRFSGRQFSNSRSEMNVSTLELGDSALYLCASSLRIREGDEQFFGPGTRLTVL.